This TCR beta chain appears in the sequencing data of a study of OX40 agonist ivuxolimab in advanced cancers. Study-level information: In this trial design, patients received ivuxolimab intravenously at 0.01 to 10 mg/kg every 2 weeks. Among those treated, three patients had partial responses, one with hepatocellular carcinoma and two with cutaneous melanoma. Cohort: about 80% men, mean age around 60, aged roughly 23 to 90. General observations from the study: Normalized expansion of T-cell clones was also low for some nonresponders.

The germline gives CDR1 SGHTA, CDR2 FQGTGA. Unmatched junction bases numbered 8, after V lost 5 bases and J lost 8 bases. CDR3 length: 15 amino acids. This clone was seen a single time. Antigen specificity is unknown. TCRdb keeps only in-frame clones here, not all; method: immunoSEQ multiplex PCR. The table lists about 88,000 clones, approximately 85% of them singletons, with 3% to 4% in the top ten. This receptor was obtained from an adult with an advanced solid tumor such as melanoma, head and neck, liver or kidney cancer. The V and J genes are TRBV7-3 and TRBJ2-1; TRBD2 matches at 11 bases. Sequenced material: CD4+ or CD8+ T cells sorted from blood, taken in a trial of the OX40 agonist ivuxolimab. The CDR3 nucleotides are TGTGCCAGCAGCGCAACGGGACTAGCGGCTCATGAGCAGTTCTTC. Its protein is CASSATGLAAHEQFF.